Listed here are 9 T cell receptor beta chains from one sample, sequenced in a study of somatic mutations in cytotoxic T cells in rheumatoid arthritis. The table came from immunoSEQ multiplex PCR; TCRdb's copy has only in-frame clones and leaves some out. The sample has approximately 8,200 clones; roughly 70% are singletons. What was sequenced was CD8+ T cells sorted from blood. Source of these receptors: an adult with rheumatoid arthritis.

The chain uses TRBV15 and TRBJ1-2; D gene ambiguous. This CDR3 comprises 12 residues. V was clipped by 0 bases and J by 7 bases, with 6 bases between them. CDR1 and CDR2 (germline): LNHNV, YYDKDF (reference sequence). Here the CDR3 DNA reads TGTGCCACCAGCAGAGAAGGGTTTGGCTACACCTTC. Its translation: CATSREGFGYTF.

The gene calls are TRBV4-3 and TRBJ2-3, with D maybe TRBD1 (5 bases). V lost 0 bases to trimming and J lost 4 bases, with 11 bases between them. The CDR3 consists of 15 residues. The germline V gene encodes CDR1 LGHNA and CDR2 YSLEER. The CDR3 sequence is CASSQDRDAADTQYF. The CDR3 DNA reads as TGCGCCAGCAGCCAAGACAGGGATGCAGCAGATACGCAGTATTTT.

The rearrangement uses TRBV4-2 and TRBJ2-1, with D tentatively TRBD1 (5 bases). The V and J ends lost 3 bases and 10 bases respectively, with 16 bases between them. CDR3 length: 14 residues. Germline-derived CDR1 and CDR2 are LGHNA and YNFKEQ. The CDR3 nucleotides are TGTGCCAGCAGCCAGAGGAATTATGGGGCCGAGCAGTTCTTC. This encodes CASSQRNYGAEQFF.

The chain uses TRBV15 and TRBJ1-3, with TRBD1 matching 9 bases. J was trimmed by 0 bases and V by 3 bases; bases with no gene match: 15. CDR1 is LNHNV and CDR2 is YYDKDF in the germline V gene (reference sequence). The CDR3 spans 20 residues. Here the CDR3 DNA reads TGTGCCACCAGCAGGGCTGGGACAGGGCAATTTTCCCTCTCTGGAAACACCATATATTTT. It encodes CATSRAGTGQFSLSGNTIYF.

This clone was recorded once. The chain couples TRBV9 to TRBJ2-5, with D perhaps given as TRBD1 or TRBD2 (5 bases each). The CDR3 loop spans 15 amino acids. V was clipped by 0 bases and J by 1 base, with 10 bases between them. Germline CDR1 SGDLS, CDR2 YYNGEE. CDR3 nucleotide sequence: TGTGCCAGCAGCGTAGGACGGGGCTTCCAAGAGACCCAGTACTTC. Translation gives CASSVGRGFQETQYF.

This chain connects TRBV11-2 to TRBJ1-3, with a tentative D call TRBD1 (5 bases). CDR1 is SGHAT and CDR2 is FQNNGV in the germline V gene. V shed 8 bases and J shed 0 bases, with 11 bases lying between them. This CDR3 has 14 residues. CDR3 bases: TGTGCCAGCCAAGCTGGGGGCTCTGGAAACACCATATATTTT. It yields the protein CASQAGGSGNTIYF.

This chain uses TRBV11-2 with TRBJ2-3; D not certain. Germline CDR1 and CDR2: SGHAT and FQNNGV. The length of the CDR3 is 13 residues. Trimming took 5 bases from V and 1 from J, leaving 7 bases between them. The CDR3 DNA reads as TGTGCCAGCAGCAGCGAGGGCACAGATACGCAGTATTTT. It is translated as CASSSEGTDTQYF.

The chain recombines TRBV7-9 with TRBJ2-1; weak D call: TRBD1 (5 bases). CDR3 length: 15 amino acids. Germline V gene data show CDR1 as SEHNR and CDR2 as FQNEAQ (reference sequence). V dropped 3 bases and J dropped 4 bases, with 13 bases sitting between them. CDR3 DNA sequence: TGTGCCAGCAGCTTGAGTCAGGGCCCGTACAATGAGCAGTTCTTC. Protein: CASSLSQGPYNEQFF.

The genes are TRBV7-9 and TRBJ1-6; possibly TRBD1 for D (5 bases). Germline V CDR1 and CDR2: SEHNR, FQNEAQ (reference sequence). The CDR3 runs 14 residues. The V end was cut by 4 bases, the J end by 8 bases, with 12 bases between. CDR3 sequence: CASSYRDGHSPLHF. The CDR3 DNA reads as TGTGCCAGCAGCTACCGGGACGGACATTCACCCCTCCACTTT.